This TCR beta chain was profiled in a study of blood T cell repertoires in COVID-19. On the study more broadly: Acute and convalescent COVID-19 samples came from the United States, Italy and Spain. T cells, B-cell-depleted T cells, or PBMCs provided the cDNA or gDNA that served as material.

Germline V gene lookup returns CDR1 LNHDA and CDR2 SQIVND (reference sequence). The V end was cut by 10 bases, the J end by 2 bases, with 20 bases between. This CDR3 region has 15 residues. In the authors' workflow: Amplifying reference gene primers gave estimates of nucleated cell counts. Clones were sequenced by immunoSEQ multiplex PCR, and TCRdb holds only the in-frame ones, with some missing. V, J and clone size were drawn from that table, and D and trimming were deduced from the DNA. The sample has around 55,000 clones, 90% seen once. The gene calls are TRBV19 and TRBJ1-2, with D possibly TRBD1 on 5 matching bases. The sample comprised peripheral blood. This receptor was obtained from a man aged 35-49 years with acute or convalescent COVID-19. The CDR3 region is CATKEGLVGNYGYTF. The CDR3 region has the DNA TGTGCCACAAAGGAGGGGTTAGTGGGAAACTATGGCTACACCTTC.